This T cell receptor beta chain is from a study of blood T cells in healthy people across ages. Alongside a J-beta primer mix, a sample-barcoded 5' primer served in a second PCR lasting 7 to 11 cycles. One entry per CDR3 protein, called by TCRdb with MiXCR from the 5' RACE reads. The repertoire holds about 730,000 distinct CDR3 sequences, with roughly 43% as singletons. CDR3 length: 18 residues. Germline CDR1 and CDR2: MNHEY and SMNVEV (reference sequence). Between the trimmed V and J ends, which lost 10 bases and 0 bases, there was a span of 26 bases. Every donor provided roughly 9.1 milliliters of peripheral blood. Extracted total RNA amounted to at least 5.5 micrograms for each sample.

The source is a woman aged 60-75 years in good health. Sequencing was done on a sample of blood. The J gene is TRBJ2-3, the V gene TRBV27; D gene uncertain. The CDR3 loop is CATTLPEWGRLSTDTQYF. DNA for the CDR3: TGTGCCACCACACTACCCGAATGGGGAAGGTTGAGCACAGATACGCAGTATTTT.